This T cell receptor beta chain was captured by sequencing in a study of blood T cell repertoires in COVID-19. About the research overall: Samples came from the United States, Italy and Spain, spanning acute and convalescent COVID-19. Sources were T cells, B-cell-depleted T cells, or PBMCs; the material itself was cDNA or gDNA.

The repertoire was sequenced with immunoSEQ multiplex PCR; TCRdb's copy has only in-frame clones and lacks some. The sample has tens of thousands of clones; roughly 76% are singletons. J gave up 6 bases and V 5 bases, and 18 bases lay outside the gene matches. The CDR3 contains 17 residues. Germline lookup yields CDR1 SGHAT and CDR2 FQNNGV. The rearrangement links TRBV11-2 to TRBJ1-1; TRBD1 agrees at 7 bases. This receptor was taken from a man between 65 and 79 years old with active or convalescent COVID-19. The source material was peripheral blood. CDR3 nucleotides: TGTGCCAGCAGCCTTCAATTTGGGACAGCGAGCCCGTCTGAAGCTTTCTTT. This encodes CASSLQFGTASPSEAFF.